The rows below give T cell receptor beta chains drawn from one sample of a study of blood T cell repertoires in COVID-19. The method was immunoSEQ multiplex PCR; TCRdb's version includes in-frame clones alone and lacks a portion of them. Of about 97,000 clones detected, about 84% appear once; the ten largest clones hold less than 4.5%. What was sequenced was peripheral blood. Receptors originate from a man in his 60s with acute or convalescent COVID-19. Both conserved end residues are part of each CDR3. The D gene is left open where the match is weak. A row's size may be missing; if present it is once, few, many or a size class.

.	TRBV28	.	TRBJ1-6	TGTGCCAGCAGTTTCCTACAGGGCGCTAATTCACCCCTCCACTTT	CASSFLQGANSPLHF
.	TRBV19	.	TRBJ2-2	TGTGCCAGTAGTATTGCGAGGGTCACCGGGGAGCTGTTTTTT	CASSIARVTGELFF
.	TRBV11-2	once	TRBJ1-2	TGTGCCAGCAGCCCGCCCCAATCGACAGCCCGAGGCTACACCTTC	CASSPPQSTARGYTF
.	TRBV21-1	.	TRBJ1-2	TGTGCCAGCAGCGAAAGCAGGACAGGAGGAATCTATGGCTACACCTTC	CASSESRTGGIYGYTF
.	TRBV6-5	.	TRBJ2-7	TGTGCCAGCAGTTCATCGGGAGCTCGGTCCTACGAGCAGTACTTC	CASSSSGARSYEQYF
TRBD2	TRBV11-3	.	TRBJ2-7	TGTGCCAGCAGCTTAGCTAGAACTAGCGGTCCCTACGAGCAGTACTTC	CASSLARTSGPYEQYF
.	TRBV20-1	.	TRBJ1-6	TGCAGTGCCGAGCTAGTGTCCCTCCACTTT	CSAELVSLHF
.	TRBV27	many	TRBJ2-3	TGTGCCACCTCCATCCGGACGGGGAGGGATACGCAGTATTTT	CATSIRTGRDTQYF
TRBD1	TRBV18	.	TRBJ1-1	TGTGCCAGCTCTCAAATACGGACAGGGACCTTGAACACTGAAGCTTTCTTT	CASSQIRTGTLNTEAFF
TRBD2	TRBV5-6	.	TRBJ2-1	TGTGCCAGCAGCGGACCGGGACTAGCGGGACCCAATGAGCAGTTCTTC	CASSGPGLAGPNEQFF
TRBD2	TRBV11-2	.	TRBJ2-1	TGTGCCAGCAGCAGAACTAGCGGGGGCCACAATGAGCAGTTCTTC	CASSRTSGGHNEQFF
TRBD1	TRBV28	.	TRBJ1-2	TGTGCCTCGGAGATGACAGGGAACTATGGCTACACCTTC	CASEMTGNYGYTF
.	TRBV18	.	TRBJ1-2	TGTGCCAGCTCACCACTCGAATACGGCCGGGGGGCCTATGGCTACACCTTC	CASSPLEYGRGAYGYTF
TRBD1	TRBV7-8	.	TRBJ1-1	TGTGCCAGCAGCCCCGGACAGGGGGTTTTGAACACTGAAGCTTTCTTT	CASSPGQGVLNTEAFF
.	TRBV5-1	few	TRBJ1-2	TGCGCCAGCCGAGGGGGAACAGCGAAAGCTAACTATGGCTACACCTTC	CASRGGTAKANYGYTF
.	TRBV18	.	TRBJ1-2	TGTGCCAGCTCACTAAGACAGTTAGTTAACTATGGCTACACCTTC	CASSLRQLVNYGYTF
.	TRBV7-2	few	TRBJ2-1	TGTGCCAGCAGCATCTCGCGCTCATACAATGAGCAGTTCTTC	CASSISRSYNEQFF
TRBD1	TRBV7-8	once	TRBJ1-1	TGTGCCAGCAGCTATGGGACAGCTGAAGCTTTCTTT	CASSYGTAEAFF
TRBD2	TRBV5-6	.	TRBJ2-3	TGTGCCAGCAGCTTACGGGGGGGCGCAGATACGCAGTATTTT	CASSLRGGADTQYF
.	TRBV2	.	TRBJ1-2	TGTGCCAGCAGGGACAGTTACTATGGCTACACCTTC	CASRDSYYGYTF
.	TRBV7-6	.	TRBJ2-3	TGTGCCAGCAGCTCGCCAGGGGCTACGCAGTATTTT	CASSSPGATQYF
TRBD1	TRBV5-1	.	TRBJ1-1	TGCGCCAGCAGCTTCGGACAGGGACGGAACACTGAAGCTTTCTTT	CASSFGQGRNTEAFF
TRBD2	TRBV7-2	.	TRBJ2-3	TGTGCCAGCAGCTCCCGAGGTAGCGGGAGAACAGATACGCAGTATTTT	CASSSRGSGRTDTQYF
TRBD1	TRBV4-1	.	TRBJ2-7	TGCGCCAGCAGCCAAGATCTCCACGGGCAGGGGGACTCCTACGAGCAGTACTTC	CASSQDLHGQGDSYEQYF
TRBD1	TRBV10-3	.	TRBJ1-5	TGTGCCATCAGTGAGTATAGGACAGGCGTCCAGCCCCAGCATTTT	CAISEYRTGVQPQHF
.	TRBV28	.	TRBJ1-2	TGTGCCAGCAGTCCAGGGGTAAGGGGCTACACCTTC	CASSPGVRGYTF
.	TRBV7-2	once	TRBJ1-5	TGTGCCAGCAGCCTTACGGACAGACACAATCAGCCCCAGCATTTT	CASSLTDRHNQPQHF
TRBD2	TRBV3-1/TRBV3-2	.	TRBJ2-7	TGTGCCAGCAGCCCAGCGGGAGAAAGGGGGGAGCAGTACTTC	CASSPAGERGEQYF
.	TRBV9	.	TRBJ2-5	TGTGCCAGCAGCGTAGACCCTAGACAAGAGACCCAGTACTTC	CASSVDPRQETQYF
.	TRBV18	.	TRBJ1-1	TGTGCCAGCTCACTTGCCTTGGTCCGGGACACTTCGAGAAACACTGAAGCTTTCTTT	CASSLALVRDTSRNTEAFF
.	TRBV27	.	TRBJ1-5	TGTGCCAGCAGTTTATTCGGCAGGGCACTCAATCAGCCCCAGCATTTT	CASSLFGRALNQPQHF
TRBD1	TRBV6-5	.	TRBJ1-1	TGTGCCAGCACAGTTAACAGGGGATCTGAAGCTTTCTTT	CASTVNRGSEAFF
.	TRBV6-5	.	TRBJ2-2	TGTGCCAGCAGTTACTCAGGGGCCTCGAACACCGGGGAGCTGTTTTTT	CASSYSGASNTGELFF
TRBD1	TRBV6-2/TRBV6-3	few	TRBJ2-1	TGTGCCAGCAGTCATACTGGAATCGGGACAGCTAAGGATGGTGAGCAGTTCTTC	CASSHTGIGTAKDGEQFF
TRBD1	TRBV7-2	.	TRBJ2-5	TGTGCCAGCAGCCCGATGGGACAGACGAGAGAGACCCAGTACTTC	CASSPMGQTRETQYF
.	TRBV30	once	TRBJ1-1	TGTGCCTGGTCCCAGGGGAAGAACACTGAAGCTTTCTTT	CAWSQGKNTEAFF
.	TRBV6-5	.	TRBJ1-6	TGTGCCAGCCAGGGTAGTTATTCACCCCTCCACTTT	CASQGSYSPLHF